This T cell receptor beta chain is from a study of vaccination and CD4 T cells after COVID-19. Oncomine TCR Beta short-read sequencing was applied to DNA from cultured CD4+ T cells. Cultures of CD4+ T cells served as the source for extracting genomic DNA. One entry per CDR3 protein results from TCRdb running MiXCR on the PCR reads. Of thousands of distinct CDR3 sequences in the sample, under 30% were seen once. Concerning this clonotype: Its antigen is unidentified.

Treatment reported: 10-day PBMC culture with coronavirus spike peptide pools or control peptides (ViraFEST assay). Researchers collected the unexposed donor's CD4+ T cells before the COVID-19 pandemic (2011-2018). It was after 10 days of culture that CD4+ T cells were isolated by negative selection. The ends lost 6 bases at V and 7 bases at J; junction bases unmatched: 9. There are 16 residues in the CDR3. Germline CDR1 MNHNS, CDR2 SASEGT. This chain uses TRBV6-1 with TRBJ1-6; 10 nucleotides agree with TRBD1. The specimen was CD4+ T cells from blood, cultured in vitro. The receptor comes from a human donor in good health. CDR3 bases: TGTGCCAGCAGCCTCGGACAGGGGGATTTCAATTCACCCCTCCACTTT. It yields the protein CASSLGQGDFNSPLHF.